The text below deals with one T cell receptor beta chain. Its antigen is unknown. The data are from a study of cytomegalovirus exposure and HLA in healthy donors. Across the whole study: Earlier, almost 120 million unique TCR beta sequences were recovered from 170 million or so T cells by an analysis.

Germline CDR1 reads SGHRS; CDR2 reads YFSETQ. This CDR3 is 16 amino acids long. The J segment lost 2 bases and the V segment lost 2 bases, leaving 7 bases of the junction unmatched. Whole-study results and caveats: It was taken for granted in presence/absence analyses that sequencing depth across donors was roughly uniform. Association of fewer than 20,000 TCR beta sequences with HLA alleles was found at 0.05 false discovery rate in a later analysis.

13 Jbeta primers and 60 Vbeta primers were used for the PCR. Here immunoSEQ multiplex PCR was the method, and the copy in TCRdb shows in-frame clones only, minus some. This sample carries roughly 90,000 clones, 80% of them seen once, and the ten largest clones take approximately 7.5%. This clonotype originated in a man younger than 40 in good health and CMV-seronegative. Sequenced material: PBMCs. The V and J genes are TRBV5-1 and TRBJ2-7; TRBD2 matches at 10 bases. The DNA of the CDR3 is TGCGCCAGCAGCTTAGTACAAGCGGGAGGGACCTACGAGCAGTACTTC. Protein product: CASSLVQAGGTYEQYF.